Given below is one T cell receptor beta chain in context. Antigen specificity is unknown. The sample has other DNA sequences that encode this CDR3 too. Trimming took off 2 bases at V and 0 bases at J, with 7 bases between the two ends. Per the germline V gene, CDR1 is LNHDA and CDR2 is SQIVND (reference sequence). The CDR3 has 14 amino acids. The protocol was immunoSEQ multiplex PCR, while the TCRdb copy is restricted to in-frame clones and leaves out a portion. The sample has approximately 140,000 clones, 60% to 85% seen once; the top ten hold about 27%. This record comes from a study of cytotoxic CD8 clonotypes in ibrutinib-treated CLL. Points from the study as a whole: Once treatment began, public clonotypes, which were uncommon, contracted or stayed stable.

The chain has TRBV19 and TRBJ1-1, with TRBD1 as a possible D gene (5 bases). The sequencing used PBMCs, collected after 12 months of ibrutinib treatment. The receptor comes from a human donor with chronic lymphocytic leukemia. The CDR3 protein is CASSIQGMNTEAFF. The CDR3 nucleotides read TGTGCCAGTAGTATACAGGGAATGAACACTGAAGCTTTCTTT.